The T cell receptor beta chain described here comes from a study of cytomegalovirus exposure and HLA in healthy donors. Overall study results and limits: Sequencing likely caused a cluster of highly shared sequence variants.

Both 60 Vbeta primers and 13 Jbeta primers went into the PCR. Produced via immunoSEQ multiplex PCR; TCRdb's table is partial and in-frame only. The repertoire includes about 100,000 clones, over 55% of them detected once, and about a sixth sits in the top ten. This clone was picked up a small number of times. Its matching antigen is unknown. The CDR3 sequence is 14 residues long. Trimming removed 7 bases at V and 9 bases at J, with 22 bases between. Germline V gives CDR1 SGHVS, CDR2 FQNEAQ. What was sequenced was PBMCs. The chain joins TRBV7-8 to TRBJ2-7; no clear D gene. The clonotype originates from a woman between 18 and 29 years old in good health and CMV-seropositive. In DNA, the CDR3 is TGTGCCAGCAACCCGAATCGGCAGGCCGATGTGCAGTACTTC. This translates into CASNPNRQADVQYF.